This T cell receptor (beta chain) was sequenced for a study of blood T cell repertoires in COVID-19. Here immunoSEQ multiplex PCR was the method, and the copy in TCRdb shows in-frame clones only, minus some. The data show 150,000 to 200,000 clones, 79% seen once. CDR3 length equals 14 residues. Trimming stripped 6 bases from V and 6 bases from J, with 15 bases between. CDR1 is MNHEY and CDR2 is SVGEGT in the germline V gene. The chain recombines TRBV6-2 or TRBV6-3 with TRBJ2-1; possibly TRBD2 for D (6 bases). The sample was peripheral blood. The TCR originated in a man aged 60-69 years with active or convalescent COVID-19. DNA of the CDR3: TGTGCCAGCAGCCTTGGGGGGAGCGTCAATGAGCAGTTCTTC. Translated: CASSLGGSVNEQFF.